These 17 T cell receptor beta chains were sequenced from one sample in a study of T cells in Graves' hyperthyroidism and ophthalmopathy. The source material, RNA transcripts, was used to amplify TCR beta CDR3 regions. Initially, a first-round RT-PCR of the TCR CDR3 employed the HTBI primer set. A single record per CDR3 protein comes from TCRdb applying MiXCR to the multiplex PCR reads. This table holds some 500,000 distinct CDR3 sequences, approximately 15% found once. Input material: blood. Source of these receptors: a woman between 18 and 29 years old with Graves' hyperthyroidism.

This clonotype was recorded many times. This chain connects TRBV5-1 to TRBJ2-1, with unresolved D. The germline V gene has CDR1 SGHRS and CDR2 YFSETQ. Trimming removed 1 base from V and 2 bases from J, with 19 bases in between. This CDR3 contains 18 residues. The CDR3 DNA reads TGCGCCAGCAGCTTGTTCCTCTTTTCTAGAATCCCCTACAATGAGCAGTTCTTC. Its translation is CASSLFLFSRIPYNEQFF. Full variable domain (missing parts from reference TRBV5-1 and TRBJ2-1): KAGVTQTPRYLIKTRGQQVTLSCSPISGHRSVSWYQQTPGQGLQFLFEYFSETQRNKGNFPGRFSGRQFSNSRSEMNVSTLELGDSALYLCASSLFLFSRIPYNEQFFGPGTRLTVL.

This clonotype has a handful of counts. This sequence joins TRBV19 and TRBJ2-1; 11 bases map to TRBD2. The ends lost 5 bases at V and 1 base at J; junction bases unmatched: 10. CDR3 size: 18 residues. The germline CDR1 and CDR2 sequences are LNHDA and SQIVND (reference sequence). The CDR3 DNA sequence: TGTGCCAGTAGTCTACTAGCGGGAGTCCTGGGTTCCTACAATGAGCAGTTCTTC. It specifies CASSLLAGVLGSYNEQFF.

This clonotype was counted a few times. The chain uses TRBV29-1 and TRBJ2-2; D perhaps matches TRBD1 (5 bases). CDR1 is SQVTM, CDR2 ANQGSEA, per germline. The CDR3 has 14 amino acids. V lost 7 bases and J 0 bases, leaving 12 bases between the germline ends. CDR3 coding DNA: TGCAGCGCTGCACCACAGGCGAACACCGGGGAGCTGTTTTTT. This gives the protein CSAAPQANTGELFF.

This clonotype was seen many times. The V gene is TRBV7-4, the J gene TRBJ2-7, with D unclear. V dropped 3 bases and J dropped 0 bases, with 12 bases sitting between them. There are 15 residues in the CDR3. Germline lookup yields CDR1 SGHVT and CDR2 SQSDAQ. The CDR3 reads CASSFGQVPSYEQYV. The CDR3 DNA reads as TGTGCCAGCAGCTTTGGGCAGGTACCCTCCTACGAGCAGTACGTC.

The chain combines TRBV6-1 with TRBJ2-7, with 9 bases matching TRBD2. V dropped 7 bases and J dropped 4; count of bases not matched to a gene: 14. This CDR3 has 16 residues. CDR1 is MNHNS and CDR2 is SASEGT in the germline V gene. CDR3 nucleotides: TGTGCCAGCACCAAGGGGCCTGGCGGGAGGGTATACGAGCAGTACGTC. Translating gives CASTKGPGGRVYEQYV.

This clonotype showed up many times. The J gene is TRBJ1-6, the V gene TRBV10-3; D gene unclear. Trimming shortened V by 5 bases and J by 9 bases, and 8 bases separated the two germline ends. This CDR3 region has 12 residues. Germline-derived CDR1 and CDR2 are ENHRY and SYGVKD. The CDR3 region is CAISPTGSPLHF. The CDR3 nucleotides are TGTGCCATCAGTCCCACTGGTTCACCCCTCCACTTT.

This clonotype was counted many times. The CDR3 region is CASSGGQGLGTQYF. CDR3 DNA: TGTGCCAGCAGCGGTGGACAGGGATTGGGGACCCAGTACTTC. The rearrangement links TRBV7-9 to TRBJ2-5, with 8 bases fitting TRBD1. The CDR3 contains 14 residues. V shed 5 bases and J 7 bases; nucleotides not matched to a gene: 9. Germline V gene sequence: CDR1 SEHNR, CDR2 FQNEAQ (reference sequence).

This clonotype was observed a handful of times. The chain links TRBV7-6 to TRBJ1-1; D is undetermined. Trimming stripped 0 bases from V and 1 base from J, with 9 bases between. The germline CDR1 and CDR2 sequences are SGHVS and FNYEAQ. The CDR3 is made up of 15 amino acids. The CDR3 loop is CASSLARDRNTEAFF. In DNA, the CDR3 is TGTGCCAGCAGCTTAGCAAGGGATAGGAACACTGAAGCTTTCTTT.

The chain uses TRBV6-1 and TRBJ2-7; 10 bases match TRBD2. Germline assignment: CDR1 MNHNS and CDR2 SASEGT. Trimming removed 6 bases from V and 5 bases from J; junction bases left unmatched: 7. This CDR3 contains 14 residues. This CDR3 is CASSLLAGPNEQYF. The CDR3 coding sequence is TGTGCCAGCAGCCTACTAGCGGGACCCAACGAGCAGTACTTC.

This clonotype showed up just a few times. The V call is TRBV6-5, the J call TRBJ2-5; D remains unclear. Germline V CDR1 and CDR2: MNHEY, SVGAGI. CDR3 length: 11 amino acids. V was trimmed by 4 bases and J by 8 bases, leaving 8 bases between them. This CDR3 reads CASSSPETQYF. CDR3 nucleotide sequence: TGTGCCAGCAGTTCCCCCGAAACCCAGTACTTC.

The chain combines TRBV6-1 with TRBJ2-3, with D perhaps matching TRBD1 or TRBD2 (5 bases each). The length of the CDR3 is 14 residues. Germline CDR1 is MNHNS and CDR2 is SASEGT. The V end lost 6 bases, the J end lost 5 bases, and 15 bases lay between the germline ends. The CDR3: CASRGENGVDTQYF. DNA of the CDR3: TGTGCCAGCAGAGGGGAGAATGGGGTAGATACGCAGTATTTT.

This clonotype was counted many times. CDR3 loop: CASSGMTGGNSPLHF. As DNA, the CDR3 is TGTGCCAGCAGTGGGATGACAGGGGGGAATTCACCCCTCCACTTT. The rearrangement joins TRBV6-1 to TRBJ1-6; 9 nucleotides agree with TRBD1. The CDR3 runs to 15 residues. Germline CDR1 reads MNHNS; CDR2 reads SASEGT. J was trimmed by 7 bases and V by 4 bases; bases with no gene match: 5.

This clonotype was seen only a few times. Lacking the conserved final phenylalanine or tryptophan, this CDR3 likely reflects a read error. CDR3 in DNA: TGCAGTGCCTTCCTAGGGAGCTCCTACAATGAGCAGTTCCTC. It codes for CSAFLGSSYNEQFL. The chain combines TRBV20-1 with TRBJ2-1, with a tentative D call TRBD2 (5 bases). Trimming shortened V by 6 bases and J by 0 bases, and 12 bases separated the two germline ends. Germline V gene lookup returns CDR1 DFQATT and CDR2 SNEGSKA (reference sequence). This CDR3 has 14 amino acids.

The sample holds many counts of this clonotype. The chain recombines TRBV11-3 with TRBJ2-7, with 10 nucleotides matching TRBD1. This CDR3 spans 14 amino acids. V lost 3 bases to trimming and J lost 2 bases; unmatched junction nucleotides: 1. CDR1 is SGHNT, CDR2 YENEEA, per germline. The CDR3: CASSFGTGAYEQYF. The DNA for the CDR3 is TGTGCCAGCAGCTTCGGGACAGGGGCCTACGAGCAGTACTTC.

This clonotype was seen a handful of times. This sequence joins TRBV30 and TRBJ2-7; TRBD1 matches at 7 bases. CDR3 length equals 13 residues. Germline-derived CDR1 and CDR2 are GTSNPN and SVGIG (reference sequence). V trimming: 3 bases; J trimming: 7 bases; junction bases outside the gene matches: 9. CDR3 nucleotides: TGTGCCTGGAGGGTACAGGGGCCTGGGGAGCAGTACTTC. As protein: CAWRVQGPGEQYF.

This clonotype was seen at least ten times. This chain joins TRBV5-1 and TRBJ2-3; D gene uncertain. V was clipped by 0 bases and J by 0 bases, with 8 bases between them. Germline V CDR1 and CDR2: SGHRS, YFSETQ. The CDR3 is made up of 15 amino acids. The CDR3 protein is CASSLDGPSTDTQYF. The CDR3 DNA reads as TGCGCCAGCAGCTTGGACGGTCCTAGCACAGATACGCAGTATTTT.

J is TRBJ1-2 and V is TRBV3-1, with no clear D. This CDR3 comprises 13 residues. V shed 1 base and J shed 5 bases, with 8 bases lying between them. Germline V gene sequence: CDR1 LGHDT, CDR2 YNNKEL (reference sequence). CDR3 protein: CASSQGHRYGYTF. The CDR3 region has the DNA TGTGCCAGCAGCCAAGGACACCGATATGGCTACACCTTC.